This T cell receptor (beta chain) was found in a study of monozygotic twins with inflammatory bowel disease. General study findings and limits: Different T cell subtypes could not be distinguished.

Comments on this clonotype: Its specificity is not known.

Researchers generated cDNA in eight separate reactions per sample. Researchers used template switching to add UMIs featuring a 6-nucleotide sample barcode. For each CDR3 protein, TCRdb gives one entry from its re-call of the 5' RACE reads, without DNA. The sample includes 330,000 or so distinct CDR3 sequences. The source of this sequence is a human donor with ulcerative colitis or Crohn's disease, or a healthy co-twin of an affected twin (not recorded which). Input material: blood.

The CDR3 reads CASIGRNYGGYTF. This sequence joins TRBV2 and TRBJ1-2. The germline V gene encodes CDR1 SNHLY and CDR2 FYNNEI. This CDR3 has 13 amino acids.